This is a list of T cell receptor beta chains from one sample in a study of cytomegalovirus exposure and HLA in healthy donors. Method: immunoSEQ multiplex PCR; TCRdb's copy keeps in-frame clones and lacks some. The sample has 180,000 or so clones, roughly 80% seen once. Sequencing was performed on PBMCs. The receptors derive from a woman aged 18-29 years in good health and CMV-seropositive. Each CDR3 is given with its conserved first and last residue. The D gene is left open where the match is weak.

cdr3_nt: TGTGCCAGCAGCTTCGGACAGACGGATTATGGCTACACCTTC
cdr3_aa: CASSFGQTDYGYTF
v_call: TRBV7-9
j_call: TRBJ1-2
cdr3_length: 14
d_call: -

cdr3_nt: TGTGCCAGCAGCGAGAGAGACCCGACAGGCTACTACGAGCAGTACTTC
cdr3_aa: CASSERDPTGYYEQYF
v_call: TRBV7-6
j_call: TRBJ2-7
cdr3_length: 16
d_call: -

cdr3_nt: TGTGCCAGCAGCTCGATAAGAACAGGGGGCGCGGCCTATGGCTACACCTTC
cdr3_aa: CASSSIRTGGAAYGYTF
v_call: TRBV11-2
j_call: TRBJ1-2
cdr3_length: 17
d_call: TRBD1

cdr3_nt: TGTGCCAGCCTCACCAGGGGGAATTCACCCCTCCACTTT
cdr3_aa: CASLTRGNSPLHF
v_call: TRBV2
j_call: TRBJ1-6
cdr3_length: 13
d_call: TRBD1

cdr3_nt: TGTGCCAGCAGCCAAGCTTATTCAGGGGGGCTACCTTACAATGAGCAGTTCTTC
cdr3_aa: CASSQAYSGGLPYNEQFF
v_call: TRBV4-2
j_call: TRBJ2-1
cdr3_length: 18
d_call: -

cdr3_nt: TGCGCCAGCAGCCAAGGCAGGGGCCAAGAGACCCAGTACTTC
cdr3_aa: CASSQGRGQETQYF
v_call: TRBV4-1
j_call: TRBJ2-5
cdr3_length: 14
d_call: -

cdr3_nt: TGTGCCAGCAGCCGACAGGGGAGCAATCAGCCCCAGCATTTT
cdr3_aa: CASSRQGSNQPQHF
v_call: TRBV27
j_call: TRBJ1-5
cdr3_length: 14
d_call: TRBD1

cdr3_nt: TGTGCCAGCAGTCGACAGGCCAATTCCAATCAGCCCCAGCATTTT
cdr3_aa: CASSRQANSNQPQHF
v_call: TRBV6-5
j_call: TRBJ1-5
cdr3_length: 15
d_call: -

cdr3_nt: TGCGCCAGCAGCCATCCCCCGGACAGGGCTTCCGGGGAGCTGTTTTTT
cdr3_aa: CASSHPPDRASGELFF
v_call: TRBV4-1
j_call: TRBJ2-2
cdr3_length: 16
d_call: TRBD1

cdr3_nt: TGTGCCAGCAGCTTAGGGACAGGCTACAATGAGCAGTTCTTC
cdr3_aa: CASSLGTGYNEQFF
v_call: TRBV7-6
j_call: TRBJ2-1
cdr3_length: 14
d_call: TRBD1

cdr3_nt: TGTGCCAGCAGTCCCTCATCGGGGGAGACCCAGTACTTC
cdr3_aa: CASSPSSGETQYF
v_call: TRBV13
j_call: TRBJ2-5
cdr3_length: 13
d_call: -

cdr3_nt: TGTGCCAGCAGCTTAAACTGGGACAGGAGGAACGAGCAGTACTTC
cdr3_aa: CASSLNWDRRNEQYF
v_call: TRBV13
j_call: TRBJ2-7
cdr3_length: 15
d_call: TRBD1